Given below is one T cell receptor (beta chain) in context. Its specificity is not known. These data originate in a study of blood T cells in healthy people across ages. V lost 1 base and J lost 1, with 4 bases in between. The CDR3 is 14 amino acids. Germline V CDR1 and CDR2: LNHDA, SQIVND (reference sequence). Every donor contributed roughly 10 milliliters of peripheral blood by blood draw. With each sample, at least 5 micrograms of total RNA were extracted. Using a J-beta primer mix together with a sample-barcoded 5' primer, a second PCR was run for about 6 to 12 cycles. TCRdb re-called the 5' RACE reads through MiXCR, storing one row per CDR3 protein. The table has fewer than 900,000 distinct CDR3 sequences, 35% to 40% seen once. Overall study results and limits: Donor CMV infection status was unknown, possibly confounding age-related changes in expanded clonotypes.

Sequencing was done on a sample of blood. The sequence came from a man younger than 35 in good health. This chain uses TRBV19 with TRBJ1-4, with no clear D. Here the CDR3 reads CASSIVGTNEKLFF. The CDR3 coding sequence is TGTGCCAGTAGTATAGTAGGAACTAATGAAAAACTGTTTTTT.